A single sample gave rise to the 13 T cell receptor beta chains below, sequenced in a study of CD8 T cells in ankylosing spondylitis. In TCRdb, the 5' RACE reads were re-called with MiXCR into one record per CDR3 protein. The sample lists 650,000 to 800,000 distinct CDR3 sequences, under 20% seen once, with 15% to 20% in the top ten. General study results and limits: Characteristic, it appeared, of ankylosing spondylitis blood was a TCR beta motif of 7 or 8 highly homologous variants.

Their antigens remain unidentified. The sample taken for sequencing was blood, either unsorted or a sorted T cell fraction (not recorded which). These TCRs come from a male donor with ankylosing spondylitis.

V and J are TRBV5-6 and TRBJ2-6, with a weak D call TRBD2 (5 bases). This CDR3 comprises 15 residues. Deletions cut 4 bases from V and 1 base from J, with 9 bases between. Per germline, CDR1 SGHDT and CDR2 YYEEEE. CDR3 in DNA: TGTGCCAGCAGCCGTTCGGGGTCTGGGGCCAACGTCCTGACTTTC. It yields the protein CASSRSGSGANVLTF.

The V gene is TRBV12-3 or TRBV12-4, the J gene TRBJ1-2; possible D gene TRBD1, 5 bases. This CDR3 has 12 residues. The V gene lost 6 bases and the J gene lost 12 bases, with 17 bases spanning the gap. The DNA for the CDR3 is TGTGCCAGCAGGGCCGGGACCCCAAAGAACACCTTC. This gives the protein CASRAGTPKNTF.

The chain carries TRBV7-9 and TRBJ2-1; D is perhaps TRBD1 or TRBD2 (5 bases each). There are 15 residues in the CDR3. Germline V gene lookup returns CDR1 SEHNR and CDR2 FQNEAQ (reference sequence). V lost 5 bases, J lost 7 bases, and 18 bases lay in between. CDR3 in amino acids: CASSPPVGANNEQFF. DNA of the CDR3: TGTGCCAGCAGCCCGCCTGTCGGGGCAAATAATGAGCAGTTCTTC.

This clonotype was detected a few times. The V gene is TRBV20-1, the J gene TRBJ2-1; D might be TRBD1 or TRBD2, each matching 5 bases. V lost 6 bases and J 1 base, leaving 16 bases between the germline ends. This CDR3 is 15 amino acids long. Germline assignment: CDR1 DFQATT and CDR2 SNEGSKA (reference sequence). CDR3 coding DNA: TGCAGTGCCAGCTCCTCCAGGGAGTCCTACAATGAGCAGTTCTTC. This encodes CSASSSRESYNEQFF.

The chain couples TRBV20-1 to TRBJ2-3; possibly TRBD2 for D (5 bases). CDR1 and CDR2 from the germline V gene are DFQATT and SNEGSKA (reference sequence). The CDR3 covers 14 residues. V was clipped by 1 base and J by 6 bases, with 14 bases between them. The CDR3 is CSARAAGRRDTQYF. The CDR3 nucleotides are TGCAGTGCTAGAGCGGCAGGCAGGAGGGATACGCAGTATTTT.

The rearrangement links TRBV5-1 to TRBJ2-5, with 9 bases matching TRBD2. The CDR3 extends over 14 amino acids. The germline V gene has CDR1 SGHRS and CDR2 YFSETQ. V gave up 2 bases and J gave up 3 bases; unmatched junction bases: 2. CDR3: CASSLLAGKETQYF. The CDR3 DNA is TGCGCCAGCAGCTTACTAGCGGGTAAAGAGACCCAGTACTTC.

In this sample, this clonotype turned up a few times. The rearrangement joins TRBV27 to TRBJ2-7; no firm D call. Trimming shortened V by 6 bases and J by 7 bases, and 16 bases separated the two germline ends. Germline lookup yields CDR1 MNHEY and CDR2 SMNVEV (reference sequence). The CDR3 contains 13 residues. This chain's CDR3 is CASSPLTSLEQYF. CDR3 bases: TGTGCCAGCAGCCCTCTGACTTCCTTGGAGCAGTACTTC.

J is TRBJ2-7 and V is TRBV6-5; unclear D gene. Trimming took off 2 bases at V and 6 bases at J, with 11 bases between the two ends. The germline gives CDR1 MNHEY, CDR2 SVGAGI. This CDR3 comprises 13 residues. Written as DNA, the CDR3 is TGTGCCAGCAGTTACAAGGCACAAGGCGAGCAGTACTTC. Its protein is CASSYKAQGEQYF.

The chain combines TRBV6-1 with TRBJ1-5, with D possibly TRBD1 on 6 matching bases. Per germline, CDR1 MNHNS and CDR2 SASEGT. The CDR3 is 16 residues long. V lost 1 base to trimming and J lost 6 bases, with 16 bases between them. The chain's CDR3 is CASSEEDGGGGQPQHF. The CDR3 DNA reads as TGTGCCAGCAGTGAAGAGGATGGGGGCGGGGGTCAGCCCCAGCATTTT.

This clonotype has only a few counts. The chain recombines TRBV11-2 with TRBJ1-1; no firm D call. There are 11 residues in the CDR3. The ends were cut back, 1 base at V and 7 bases at J, with 4 bases in the middle. Germline V CDR1 and CDR2: SGHAT, FQNNGV. The CDR3 here is CASSLVVEAFF. As DNA, the CDR3 is TGTGCCAGCAGCTTAGTGGTTGAAGCTTTCTTT.

This clonotype has just a few counts. The rearrangement links TRBV11-2 to TRBJ1-6; TRBD1 matches at 8 bases. Per germline, CDR1 SGHAT and CDR2 FQNNGV. The CDR3 loop spans 13 amino acids. V lost 4 bases to trimming and J lost 10 bases; unmatched junction nucleotides: 3. The CDR3 loop is CASSWTGLSPLHF. The DNA of the CDR3 is TGTGCCAGCAGCTGGACAGGGTTGTCACCCCTCCACTTT.

The CDR3 DNA follows: TGCAGCGTTCTAACGTCAGGGGGGTTGGCCACCGGGGAGCTGTTTTTT. Translating gives CSVLTSGGLATGELFF. V is TRBV29-1 and J is TRBJ2-2; D is possibly TRBD1 (7 bases). V was shortened by 5 bases and J by 4 bases, with 20 bases between the two germline ends. CDR3 length: 16 residues. CDR1 SQVTM and CDR2 ANQGSEA come from the germline V gene.

The chain couples TRBV7-9 to TRBJ2-1; 7 positions agree with TRBD1. The V and J ends lost 10 bases and 6 bases, in that order; junction bases with no gene match: 9. This CDR3 region has 13 residues. CDR1 and CDR2 (germline): SEHNR, FQNEAQ (reference sequence). This chain's CDR3 is CATRQGPFNEQFF. The CDR3 region has the DNA TGTGCCACCAGACAGGGCCCATTCAATGAGCAGTTCTTC.